Included here is one T cell receptor beta chain sequence, with context. Authors' analysis steps: How many nucleated cells were present was estimated from reference gene primer amplification. The method was immunoSEQ multiplex PCR; TCRdb's version includes in-frame clones alone and lacks a portion of them. For V, J and clone size, that table is used; D and trimming come from the DNA. The sample gives 30,000 or so clones, 70% to 90% of which show up once; roughly 3.2% is in the top ten. This specimen belongs to a study of blood T cell repertoires in COVID-19. Study overall: COVID-19 samples from acute and convalescent phases originated in the United States, Italy and Spain.

This CDR3 region has 16 residues. Trimming took 0 bases from V and 0 from J, leaving 12 bases between them. The germline V gene encodes CDR1 SGDLS and CDR2 YYNGEE. The specimen sequenced was peripheral blood. This rearrangement joins TRBV9 to TRBJ1-1, with D hard to call. The TCR sequence derives from a human donor in a cohort sampled during active COVID-19. CDR3 bases: TGTGCCAGCAGCGTAGAGCCCCTACGTATGAACACTGAAGCTTTCTTT. Translating gives CASSVEPLRMNTEAFF.